The 3 T cell receptor beta chains listed next were all sequenced from one sample in a study of cytomegalovirus exposure and HLA in healthy donors. In the PCR, 60 Vbeta and 13 Jbeta primers were used. Clones were sequenced by immunoSEQ multiplex PCR, and TCRdb holds only the in-frame ones, with some missing. The repertoire has about 160,000 clones, approximately 80% of them found once; the top ten carry about 6%. The specimen was PBMCs. Source of these receptors: a man aged 45 to 65 in good health and CMV-seropositive.

The rearrangement uses TRBV14 and TRBJ1-3; unclear D gene. V dropped 4 bases and J dropped 4 bases, with 8 bases sitting between them. The CDR3 has 13 amino acids. Germline V CDR1 and CDR2: SGHDN, FVKESK. The CDR3 DNA follows: TGTGCCAGCAGCCCAGAACTGGGAAACACCATATATTTT. The encoded protein is CASSPELGNTIYF.

This clone was observed a single time. The rearrangement links TRBV6-5 to TRBJ2-1, with TRBD1 identical over 7 bases. The trim removed 8 bases at V and 4 bases at J, leaving 11 bases unmatched. Germline V gene lookup returns CDR1 MNHEY and CDR2 SVGAGI. This CDR3 spans 15 amino acids. CDR3 in DNA: TGTGCCAGCCGGATGACAGGGTCCCCTTACAATGAGCAGTTCTTC. This codes for CASRMTGSPYNEQFF.

The chain employs TRBV10-3 and TRBJ2-3, with D maybe TRBD2 (6 bases). The CDR3 has 14 residues. Per the germline V gene, CDR1 is ENHRY and CDR2 is SYGVKD. Trimming took off 10 bases at V and 2 bases at J, with 16 bases between the two ends. The CDR3 nucleotides read TGTGCCACTACCACGGGAGTGCCCACAGATACGCAGTATTTT. Translating it yields CATTTGVPTDTQYF.